Given below is one TCR beta chain in context. As yet, its antigen is unknown. These data are taken from a study of CD8 T cells in ankylosing spondylitis. Each TCR beta library was made by quantitative 5'-RACE that incorporated molecular barcodes. TCRdb redid the calling of the 5' RACE reads with MiXCR, one entry per CDR3 protein. This sample yields 160,000 or so distinct CDR3 sequences, of which around 8.9% are seen a single time; about 15% belongs to the top ten. V was trimmed by 5 bases and J by 7 bases, leaving 14 bases between them. This CDR3 spans 13 amino acids. The germline CDR1 and CDR2 sequences are SEHNR and FQNEAQ (reference sequence). Study-wide results and caveats: Within matched ankylosing spondylitis synovial fluid, disease-linked clones were reportedly significantly enriched.

The TCR comes from a female donor with ankylosing spondylitis or in good health (not recorded which). The rearrangement joins TRBV7-9 to TRBJ2-5; D remains unclear. The sequenced material came from blood, either unsorted or a sorted T cell fraction (not recorded which). The CDR3 protein is CASSPRDPGTQYF. The CDR3 nucleotides read TGTGCCAGCAGCCCTCGCGACCCGGGGACCCAGTACTTC.